Below, 17 T cell receptor beta chains from the same sample are listed, as sequenced in a study of blood T cell repertoires in COVID-19. TCRdb's table, derived via immunoSEQ multiplex PCR, lists solely in-frame clones and lacks some. The sample yields 180,000 or so clones, 70% to 80% seen once. Sequencing was done on a sample of peripheral blood. Receptors originate from a man aged 50 or older who had recovered from COVID-19.

This rearrangement joins TRBV29-1 to TRBJ2-7; tentative D call: TRBD1 (5 bases). Germline CDR1 SQVTM, CDR2 ANQGSEA. CDR3 size: 13 residues. V lost 4 bases and J lost 5, with 15 bases in between. CDR3 region: CSVARALGDEQYF. The CDR3 bases are TGCAGCGTTGCCAGGGCTCTGGGCGACGAGCAGTACTTC.

The genes are TRBV29-1 and TRBJ2-7, with 7 bases lining up with TRBD1. CDR1 and CDR2 from the germline V gene are SQVTM and ANQGSEA. The CDR3 spans 13 residues. V lost 4 bases to trimming and J lost 2 bases; unmatched junction nucleotides: 5. The CDR3 DNA sequence: TGCAGCGTTGTAGACAGGGTTGCCTACGAGCAGTACTTC. Encoded protein: CSVVDRVAYEQYF.

The chain employs TRBV18 and TRBJ1-1; 10 positions agree with TRBD1. V was clipped by 6 bases and J by 3 bases; unmatched bases: 7. In germline, CDR1 is KGHSH, CDR2 LQKENI. The CDR3 runs to 15 residues. CDR3 in amino acids: CASSWTGGRYTEAFF. For the CDR3, the DNA is TGTGCCAGCTCCTGGACAGGGGGAAGGTACACTGAAGCTTTCTTT. The whole variable domain, filled in from reference TRBV18 and TRBJ1-1, reads NAGVMQNPRHLVRRRGQEARLRCSPMKGHSHVYWYRQLPEEGLKFMVYLQKENIIDESGMPKERFSAEFPKEGPSILRIQQVVRGDSAAYFCASSWTGGRYTEAFFGQGTRLTVV.

The chain combines TRBV10-2 with TRBJ2-1; D remains unclear. CDR3 length: 12 amino acids. Germline CDR1 reads WSHSY; CDR2 reads SAAADI. With 1 base removed from V and 8 bases from J, the gap between germline ends came to 6 bases. The CDR3 sequence is CASSELTHEQFF. The CDR3 region has the DNA TGCGCCAGCAGTGAGTTGACACATGAGCAGTTCTTC.

V and J are TRBV29-1 and TRBJ1-1, with D unclear. This CDR3 has 12 residues. The V end was cut by 1 base, the J end by 10 bases, with 13 bases between. CDR1 is SQVTM, CDR2 ANQGSEA, per germline. CDR3 nucleotide sequence: TGCAGCGTTGAAGCCACCACGACGGGAGCTTTCTTT. Translated, it gives CSVEATTTGAFF.

This sequence joins TRBV7-8 and TRBJ2-7; 12 bases align to TRBD1. Germline CDR1 is SGHVS and CDR2 is FQNEAQ. J gave up 1 base and V 4 bases, and 2 bases lay outside the gene matches. The CDR3 contains 15 residues. The CDR3 bases are TGTGCCAGCAGCTGGGGACAGGGGGCTTCCTACGAGCAGTACTTC. It specifies CASSWGQGASYEQYF.

This clone was observed a few times. The chain carries TRBV7-8 and TRBJ1-2; the D gene is possibly TRBD1 (6 bases). V was trimmed by 5 bases and J by 4 bases, leaving 11 bases between them. CDR3 size: 13 residues. Germline CDR1 and CDR2: SGHVS and FQNEAQ. CDR3 in amino acids: CASSPQGSYGYTF. CDR3 nucleotide sequence: TGTGCCAGCAGCCCACAGGGTAGCTATGGCTACACCTTC.

The V call is TRBV19, the J call TRBJ2-6, with TRBD2 matching over 9 bases. The ends lost 3 bases at V and 0 bases at J; junction bases unmatched: 9. The CDR3 loop spans 19 amino acids. Germline CDR1 reads LNHDA; CDR2 reads SQIVND (reference sequence). The CDR3 nucleotides are TGTGCCAGTAGTATCTGGTTTGGCGGGGGGGGCTCTGGGGCCAACGTCCTGACTTTC. Amino acid sequence: CASSIWFGGGGSGANVLTF.

This clone has just one count. The gene calls are TRBV4-1 and TRBJ2-1; TRBD1 aligns across 7 bases. This CDR3 region has 16 residues. V lost 0 bases, J lost 1 base, and 3 bases stayed unmatched. CDR1 is MGHRA and CDR2 is YSYEKL in the germline V gene. CDR3 region: CASSQDPRGSYNEQFF. In DNA form, the CDR3 reads TGCGCCAGCAGCCAAGACCCCAGGGGGTCCTACAATGAGCAGTTCTTC.

The chain couples TRBV5-6 to TRBJ2-2; weak D call: TRBD1 (6 bases). V dropped 4 bases and J dropped 7 bases, with 23 bases sitting between them. Germline lookup yields CDR1 SGHDT and CDR2 YYEEEE. The CDR3 is 17 amino acids. The CDR3 sequence: CASSGTQGRCSGGELFF. DNA of the CDR3: TGTGCCAGCAGCGGTACACAGGGTAGGTGTTCGGGCGGGGAGCTGTTTTTT.

The chain employs TRBV11-1 and TRBJ2-7; tentative D call: TRBD2 (5 bases). Germline values: CDR1 SGHAT, CDR2 FQDESV (reference sequence). The germline V and J ends were trimmed by 1 base and 6 bases, with 7 bases remaining between them. This CDR3 has 12 amino acids. In nucleotides, the CDR3 is TGTGCCAGCAGCTTAGTACGGGGCGAGCAGTACTTC. Its protein is CASSLVRGEQYF.

V and J are TRBV3-1 (or the pseudogene TRBV3-2) and TRBJ2-5; TRBD2 matches at 12 bases. Germline V gene lookup returns CDR1 LGHDT and CDR2 YNNKEL (reference sequence). The trim removed 4 bases at V and 2 bases at J, leaving 5 bases unmatched. The CDR3 is 16 residues long. This CDR3 is CASSPWTSGTQETQYF. CDR3 sequence (DNA): TGTGCCAGCAGCCCGTGGACTAGCGGGACTCAAGAGACCCAGTACTTC.

The rearrangement links TRBV29-1 to TRBJ2-6; 10 positions match TRBD1. The trim removed 4 bases at V and 0 bases at J, leaving 0 bases unmatched. This CDR3 comprises 15 residues. The germline gives CDR1 SQVTM, CDR2 ANQGSEA. CDR3 sequence: CSVGTGGSGANVLTF. In DNA, the CDR3 is TGCAGCGTTGGGACAGGGGGCTCTGGGGCCAACGTCCTGACTTTC.

J is TRBJ2-7 and V is TRBV6-5; 10 positions match TRBD1. Trimming removed 6 bases from V and 3 bases from J; junction bases left unmatched: 5. The CDR3 contains 14 residues. In germline, CDR1 is MNHEY, CDR2 SVGAGI. The CDR3 loop is CASSMDRGNYEQYF. The CDR3 DNA reads TGTGCCAGCAGCATGGACAGGGGGAACTACGAGCAGTACTTC.

The chain recombines TRBV7-2 with TRBJ1-3; D remains unclear. Trimming removed 3 bases from V and 8 bases from J, with 23 bases in between. Per the germline V gene, CDR1 is SGHTA and CDR2 is FQGNSA. The CDR3 has 17 residues. The CDR3: CASSFRSSLPRLDTIYF. As DNA, the CDR3 is TGTGCCAGCAGCTTCCGTTCGTCCCTCCCCCGGTTGGACACCATATATTTT. Together with reference TRBV7-2 and TRBJ1-3, the CDR3 gives the full variable domain: GAGVSQSPSNKVTEKGKDVELRCDPISGHTALYWYRQSLGQGLEFLIYFQGNSAPDKSGLPSDRFSAERTGGSVSTLTIQRTQQEDSAVYLCASSFRSSLPRLDTIYFGEGSWLTVV.

This clone was seen more than once but under ten times. The rearrangement uses TRBV5-4 and TRBJ2-3, with 13 bases matching TRBD2. The CDR3 spans 16 residues. CDR1 is SGHNT, CDR2 YYREEE, per germline (reference sequence). The V segment lost 4 bases and the J segment 2 bases; nucleotides outside the gene matches: 4. CDR3 nucleotide sequence: TGTGCCAGCAGCCGGACTAGCGGGAGCTCCACAGATACGCAGTATTTT. It yields the protein CASSRTSGSSTDTQYF.

The chain combines TRBV19 with TRBJ2-1; no definite D call. The germline V and J ends were trimmed by 3 bases and 2 bases, with 5 bases remaining between them. The CDR3 is 13 amino acids. The germline CDR1 and CDR2 sequences are LNHDA and SQIVND (reference sequence). The CDR3 region has the DNA TGTGCCAGTAGTATTGGCACCTACAATGAGCAGTTCTTC. This encodes CASSIGTYNEQFF. The full variable domain, in which reference TRBV19 and TRBJ2-1 provide the parts outside the CDR3, is DGGITQSPKYLFRKEGQNVTLSCEQNLNHDAMYWYRQDPGQGLRLIYYSQIVNDFQKGDIAEGYSVSREKKESFPLTVTSAQKNPTAFYLCASSIGTYNEQFFGPGTRLTVL.